The 27 T cell receptor beta chains listed next were all sequenced from one sample in a study of T cell responses to AZD1222 COVID-19 vaccine. The assay was immunoSEQ multiplex PCR, and TCRdb's table has in-frame clones only and misses some. The top ten hold less than 2.5% of the sample, which has roughly 150,000 clones, 80% to 95% seen once. The specimen comprised peripheral blood, sampled on day 0 of AZD1222 vaccination. The origin of the receptors is an adult in good health.

The CDR3 DNA sequence: TGCGCCAGCAGCTTGGAAGGGCGGGCTAATGAAAAACTGTTTTTT. It encodes CASSLEGRANEKLFF. The chain carries TRBV5-1 and TRBJ1-4; D gene uncertain. V shed 0 bases and J shed 3 bases, with 9 bases lying between them. Germline CDR1 is SGHRS and CDR2 is YFSETQ. CDR3 length: 15 residues.

This rearrangement joins TRBV19 to TRBJ1-2; the D is unclear. This CDR3 is 11 amino acids long. The V end lost 7 bases, the J end lost 8 bases, and 11 bases lay between the germline ends. CDR1 and CDR2 (germline): LNHDA, SQIVND (reference sequence). The CDR3 region has the DNA TGTGCCAGTACCTACGGGCGGGGCTACACCTTC. It translates to CASTYGRGYTF.

This chain uses TRBV19 with TRBJ1-5; D is perhaps TRBD1 (6 bases). Trimming removed 6 bases from V and 7 bases from J, with 13 bases in between. The length of the CDR3 is 13 residues. Germline V gene lookup returns CDR1 LNHDA and CDR2 SQIVND (reference sequence). CDR3 DNA: TGTGCCAGTAGGGGCCAAGGGGGGCAGCCCCAGCATTTT. This encodes CASRGQGGQPQHF.

V is TRBV5-5 and J is TRBJ2-1; 12 bases are a match to TRBD1. The CDR3 is 18 amino acids. Unmatched junction bases numbered 13, after V lost 5 bases and J lost 4 bases. CDR1 SGHKS and CDR2 YYEKEE come from the germline V gene (reference sequence). CDR3 DNA: TGTGCCAGCAGGCCACCCCCCCGGGACAGGGGGCTGTACAATGAGCAGTTCTTC. The encoded protein is CASRPPPRDRGLYNEQFF.

V gene TRBV4-3 combines with J gene TRBJ1-3; D unresolved. CDR1 LGHNA and CDR2 YSLEER come from the germline V gene. The CDR3 has 16 residues. Trimming stripped 0 bases from V and 2 bases from J, with 11 bases between. The chain's CDR3 is CASSQDLSGAGNTIYF. CDR3 nucleotides: TGCGCCAGCAGCCAAGATTTATCCGGGGCTGGAAACACCATATATTTT.

The chain carries TRBV19 and TRBJ1-5; 8 bases align to TRBD1. Per germline, CDR1 LNHDA and CDR2 SQIVND (reference sequence). V was pared by 4 bases and J by 2 bases, with 4 bases of the junction left unmatched. The CDR3 runs 15 residues. Here the CDR3 reads CASSTGGAGNQPQHF. DNA of the CDR3: TGTGCCAGTAGTACAGGGGGCGCGGGCAATCAGCCCCAGCATTTT.

This clone showed up just once. The chain employs TRBV4-1 and TRBJ2-1; maybe TRBD1 (6 bases). V lost 0 bases and J 6 bases, leaving 24 bases between the germline ends. Germline V gene sequence: CDR1 MGHRA, CDR2 YSYEKL. CDR3 size: 19 residues. The CDR3, as DNA: TGCGCCAGCAGCCAAGATTTGGTGGGGGCCAAGCGGACACTCAATGAGCAGTTCTTC. It yields the protein CASSQDLVGAKRTLNEQFF.

The chain links TRBV7-2 to TRBJ2-2; TRBD2 matches at 8 bases. The CDR3 covers 17 residues. V trimming: 1 base; J trimming: 0 bases; junction bases outside the gene matches: 4. Germline V gives CDR1 SGHTA, CDR2 FQGNSA. Written as DNA, the CDR3 is TGTGCCAGCAGCTTAGTGGCGGGGGGCCCGAACACCGGGGAGCTGTTTTTT. Its translation: CASSLVAGGPNTGELFF.

The chain employs TRBV11-2 and TRBJ1-2; D not certain. V gave up 4 bases and J gave up 1 base, with 19 bases separating them. The CDR3 sequence is 17 residues long. The germline CDR1 and CDR2 sequences are SGHAT and FQNNGV. CDR3 protein: CASSSFMWAENNYGYTF. CDR3 DNA: TGTGCCAGCAGCTCCTTCATGTGGGCAGAAAATAACTATGGCTACACCTTC.

The chain couples TRBV5-1 to TRBJ1-1; 10 positions agree with TRBD1. J was trimmed by 10 bases and V by 4 bases; bases with no gene match: 7. Germline V gene lookup returns CDR1 SGHRS and CDR2 YFSETQ. This CDR3 has 13 amino acids. The chain's CDR3 is CASSPDRGPGAFF. CDR3 nucleotide sequence: TGCGCCAGCAGCCCTGACAGGGGGCCAGGAGCTTTCTTT.

The V call is TRBV6-5, the J call TRBJ1-5; possible D gene TRBD1, 6 bases. V dropped 7 bases and J dropped 5 bases, with 15 bases sitting between them. Per germline, CDR1 MNHEY and CDR2 SVGAGI. The length of the CDR3 is 14 residues. CDR3 sequence: CASTTQGTDQPQHF. DNA of the CDR3: TGTGCCAGCACCACACAGGGAACGGATCAGCCCCAGCATTTT.

The chain uses TRBV6-5 and TRBJ1-1, with D unclear. Trimming took 7 bases from V and 6 from J, leaving 9 bases between them. The CDR3 is 11 residues long. Germline values: CDR1 MNHEY, CDR2 SVGAGI. The CDR3 bases are TGTGCCAGCATCCGGATGGCTGAAGCTTTCTTT. Amino acids: CASIRMAEAFF.

The genes are TRBV3-1 (or the pseudogene TRBV3-2) and TRBJ2-1; a weak D match, TRBD2 (6 bases). The CDR3 runs to 16 residues. Trimming took 2 bases from V and 0 from J, leaving 11 bases between them. Germline V lookup: CDR1 LGHDT, CDR2 YNNKEL (reference sequence). CDR3 bases: TGTGCCAGCAGCCAAAAAGGCGGGGCCTCCTACAATGAGCAGTTCTTC. Its translation is CASSQKGGASYNEQFF.

This rearrangement joins TRBV5-1 to TRBJ2-5; the D gene is possibly TRBD1 (5 bases). The germline gives CDR1 SGHRS, CDR2 YFSETQ. The CDR3 consists of 14 residues. Between the trimmed V and J ends, which lost 4 bases and 5 bases, there was a span of 15 bases. In nucleotides, the CDR3 is TGCGCCAGCAGCCGCCTCCAGGGATCCGAGACCCAGTACTTC. This sequence encodes CASSRLQGSETQYF.

This sequence joins TRBV7-9 and TRBJ1-2; unclear D gene. This CDR3 spans 13 amino acids. The V gene lost 1 base and the J gene lost 8 bases, with 11 bases spanning the gap. Germline CDR1 SEHNR, CDR2 FQNEAQ (reference sequence). This CDR3 reads CASSLGEMRGYTF. The CDR3 DNA reads as TGTGCCAGCAGCTTAGGGGAGATGCGCGGCTACACCTTC.

This chain links TRBV12-3 or TRBV12-4 with TRBJ1-5; D is ambiguous. V lost 1 base to trimming and J lost 12 bases, with 10 bases between them. This CDR3 comprises 12 residues. The CDR3, as DNA: TGTGCCAGCAGTTTAGGAGGCTCTGTCCAGCATTTT. Amino acid sequence: CASSLGGSVQHF.

This chain joins TRBV13 and TRBJ1-3; TRBD1 matches 7 bases. This CDR3 is built from 16 residues. Germline V gene lookup returns CDR1 PRHDT and CDR2 FYEKMQ (reference sequence). The V gene end was trimmed by 5 bases and the J gene end by 2 bases; junction bases not matched to a gene: 9. CDR3 DNA: TGTGCCAGCAGCCCTACACCTGACAGGGCTGGAAACACCATATATTTT. Residues: CASSPTPDRAGNTIYF. The variable domain in full, completed from reference TRBV13 and TRBJ1-3, reads AAGVIQSPRHLIKEKRETATLKCYPIPRHDTVYWYQQGPGQDPQFLISFYEKMQSDKGSIPDRFSAQQFSDYHSELNMSSLELGDSALYFCASSPTPDRAGNTIYFGEGSWLTVV.

J is TRBJ1-6 and V is TRBV4-2, with D unclear. V lost 0 bases to trimming and J lost 6 bases, with 6 bases between them. Germline loops: CDR1 LGHNA, CDR2 YNFKEQ. This CDR3 region has 14 residues. This CDR3 reads CASSQEPSNSPLHF. CDR3 sequence (DNA): TGTGCCAGCAGCCAAGAACCCTCTAATTCACCCCTCCACTTT.

Comments on this clone: Other nucleotide sequences from this sample produce the same CDR3. CDR3 protein: CASSVGGGANTGELFF. In nucleotides, the CDR3 is TGTGCCAGCAGCGTTGGCGGGGGTGCGAACACCGGGGAGCTGTTTTTT. The rearrangement links TRBV9 to TRBJ2-2; 7 bases align to TRBD2. The trim removed 2 bases at V and 0 bases at J, leaving 4 bases unmatched. This CDR3 has 16 residues. From germline, CDR1 is SGDLS and CDR2 YYNGEE. Combining the CDR3 with reference TRBV9 and TRBJ2-2 gives the whole variable domain DSGVTQTPKHLITATGQRVTLRCSPRSGDLSVYWYQQSLDQGLQFLIQYYNGEERAKGNILERFSAQQFPDLHSELNLSSLELGDSALYFCASSVGGGANTGELFFGEGSRLTVL.

The genes are TRBV11-2 and TRBJ1-2, with a tentative D call TRBD1 (6 bases). This CDR3 is 15 amino acids long. V was clipped by 1 base and J by 7 bases, with 16 bases between them. The V gene's germline CDR1 is SGHAT and CDR2 FQNNGV. The CDR3 sequence: CASSLGRGRGGGYTF. CDR3 nucleotides: TGTGCCAGCAGCTTAGGGAGGGGGAGAGGTGGTGGCTACACCTTC.

The J gene is TRBJ1-5, the V gene TRBV18, with D hard to call. V dropped 2 bases and J dropped 9 bases, with 11 bases sitting between them. Looked up from germline, CDR1 is KGHSH and CDR2 is LQKENI. The CDR3 is 13 residues long. The CDR3 is CASSPGRLGPQHF. The CDR3 DNA is TGTGCCAGCTCACCAGGGCGTCTGGGGCCCCAGCATTTT.

The CDR3 region has the DNA TGTGCCAGCAGTATCAACGTCAGGGATCAGCCCCAGCATTTT. Encoded protein: CASSINVRDQPQHF. The chain employs TRBV27 and TRBJ1-5, with a tentative D call TRBD1 (5 bases). V was pared by 5 bases and J by 5 bases, with 13 bases between. CDR1 and CDR2 (germline): MNHEY, SMNVEV (reference sequence). The length of the CDR3 is 14 residues.

The chain has TRBV27 and TRBJ2-7; D is perhaps TRBD1 or TRBD2 (5 bases each). V gave up 3 bases and J gave up 7 bases, with 16 bases separating them. This CDR3 contains 14 residues. Germline V gene lookup returns CDR1 MNHEY and CDR2 SMNVEV (reference sequence). The CDR3 loop is CASSFSRQRGEQYF. CDR3 nucleotide sequence: TGTGCCAGCAGTTTTAGCCGACAGCGCGGGGAGCAGTACTTC.

On this clone itself: At one boundary the junction diverges from the germline segment, which might be a read error. The chain combines TRBV7-9 with TRBJ1-2, with TRBD1 matching 8 bases. The CDR3 extends over 12 amino acids. Germline CDR1 and CDR2: SEHNR and FQNEAQ (reference sequence). The chain's CDR3 is CTSSLDRGGYTF. In nucleotides, the CDR3 is TGTACCAGCAGCTTAGACAGGGGTGGCTACACCTTC.

The chain couples TRBV18 to TRBJ2-3; D is undetermined. Germline V CDR1 and CDR2: KGHSH, LQKENI. V lost 10 bases and J lost 5, with 22 bases in between. The CDR3 length is 15 residues. This CDR3 is CATTAGAVGGDTQYF. The CDR3 DNA reads TGTGCCACCACCGCCGGCGCCGTGGGCGGAGATACGCAGTATTTT.

The chain is built from TRBV6-5 and TRBJ2-4, with TRBD2 matching over 10 bases. Germline V gene sequence: CDR1 MNHEY, CDR2 SVGAGI. The CDR3 has 15 residues. The J segment lost 5 bases and the V segment lost 6 bases, leaving 7 bases of the junction unmatched. The CDR3 sequence: CASRTSGGAQNIQYF. CDR3 sequence (DNA): TGTGCCAGCAGAACCAGCGGGGGGGCCCAAAACATTCAGTACTTC.

The chain employs TRBV15 and TRBJ2-7; D might be TRBD1 or TRBD2, each matching 6 bases. CDR3 size: 15 residues. Trimming cost V 1 base and J 3 bases, with 13 bases left between them. Germline V gives CDR1 LNHNV, CDR2 YYDKDF (reference sequence). The CDR3 coding sequence is TGTGCCACCAGCAGAGGAACAGGGAGGTTCTACGAGCAGTACTTC. Its translation: CATSRGTGRFYEQYF.